This T cell receptor beta chain was profiled in a study of identical twins. This clonotype was seen many times. The target antigen is unknown. Study conclusions and caveats: Conclusions leaned on cross-sectional statistical analysis and did not track the same donors over time.

One entry per CDR3 protein, called by TCRdb with MiXCR from the 5' RACE reads. Here the sample spans around 370,000 distinct CDR3 sequences, approximately 8.8% being singletons. The V end was cut by 0 bases, the J end by 0 bases, with 9 bases between. This CDR3 contains 15 residues. CDR1 and CDR2 (germline): SGHRS, YFSETQ. This sequence originates from a woman aged 45-59 years in good health. J is TRBJ1-1 and V is TRBV5-1; D is unresolved. The specimen sequenced was naive T cells sorted from blood. CDR3 sequence: CASSLVQLMNTEAFF. CDR3 nucleotide sequence: TGCGCCAGCAGCTTGGTACAGCTGATGAACACTGAAGCTTTCTTT.